This TCR beta chain was recovered during a study of prognosis after radiotherapy for stage I lung cancer. At the level of the study: Roughly seven of the patients had squamous cell carcinoma tumors, while roughly twelve had adenocarcinoma tumors. Study-wide points: The number of unique TCR clones went down after stereotactic body radiation therapy, with a median of roughly 10,000 versus 7,000.

The study amplified the TCR beta CDR3 region from genomic DNA. This amplification was carried out by two rounds of multiplex PCR. The first round of PCR was done with primers that matched each TRBV and TRBJ gene. TCRdb itself ran the multiplex PCR reads through MiXCR, one entry per CDR3 protein. The top ten clones hold roughly 30% of a sample with 15,000 or so distinct CDR3 sequences, around 29% of them seen once. This clonotype was seen once. The antigen is not known. Possible read error: a much larger clone is one base away. This sequence originates from a donor of 50 years or more with non-small cell lung cancer. The source was PBMCs, collected before or after stereotactic body radiation therapy (not recorded which).

Written as DNA, the CDR3 is TGTGCCAGCAGCCAAGTAGGCCGGCTCGATGAGCAGTTCTTC. The encoded protein is CASSQVGRLDEQFF. J is TRBJ2-1 and V is TRBV3-1; D remains ambiguous. Germline V gene lookup returns CDR1 LGHDT and CDR2 YNNKEL (reference sequence). This CDR3 contains 14 residues. Trimming took off 1 base at V and 8 bases at J, with 12 bases between the two ends.